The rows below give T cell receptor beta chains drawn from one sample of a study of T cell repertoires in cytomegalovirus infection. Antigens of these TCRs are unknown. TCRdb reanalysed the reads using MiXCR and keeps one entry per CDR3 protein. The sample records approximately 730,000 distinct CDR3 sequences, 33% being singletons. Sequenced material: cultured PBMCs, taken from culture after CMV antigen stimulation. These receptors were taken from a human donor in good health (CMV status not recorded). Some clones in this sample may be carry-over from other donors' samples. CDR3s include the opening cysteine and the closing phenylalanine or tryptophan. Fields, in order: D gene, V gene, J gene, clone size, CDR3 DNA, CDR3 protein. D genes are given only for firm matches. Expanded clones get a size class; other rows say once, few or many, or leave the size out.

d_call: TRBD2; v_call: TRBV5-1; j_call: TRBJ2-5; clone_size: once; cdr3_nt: TGCGCCAGCAGCTTGTTAGCGGGAGGGCCCCCGGGAGAGACCCAGTACTTC; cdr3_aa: CASSLLAGGPPGETQYF
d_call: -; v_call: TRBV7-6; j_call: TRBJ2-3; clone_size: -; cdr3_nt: TGTGCCAGCAGCTCACTAGCCACAAGCACAGATACGCAGTATTTT; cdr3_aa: CASSSLATSTDTQYF
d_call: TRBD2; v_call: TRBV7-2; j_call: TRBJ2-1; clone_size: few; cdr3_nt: TGTGCCAGCAGCTCGGGACTAGCGGGGGGGCGGGGCCATGAGCAGTTCTTC; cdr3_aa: CASSSGLAGGRGHEQFF
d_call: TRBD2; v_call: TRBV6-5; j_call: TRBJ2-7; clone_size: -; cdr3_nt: TGTGCCAGCAGTTACTCGACTAGCGGGGCAGCGGAGCAGTACTTC; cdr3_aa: CASSYSTSGAAEQYF
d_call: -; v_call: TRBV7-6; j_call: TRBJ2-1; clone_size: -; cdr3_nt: TGTGCCAGCAGCTTAGGAGGTGCCGGGCGCGAGCAGTTCTTC; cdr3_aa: CASSLGGAGREQFF
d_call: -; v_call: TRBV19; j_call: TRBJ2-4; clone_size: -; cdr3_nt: TGTGCCAGTAGTCCGGGGGACCTAGATATTCAGTACTTC; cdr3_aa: CASSPGDLDIQYF
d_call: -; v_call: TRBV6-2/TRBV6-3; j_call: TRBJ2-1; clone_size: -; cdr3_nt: TGTGCCAGCAGTTACTCGGTGCAGGGGTATGAGCAGTTCTTC; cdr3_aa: CASSYSVQGYEQFF
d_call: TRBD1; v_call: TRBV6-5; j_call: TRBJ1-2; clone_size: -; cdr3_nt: TGTGCCAGCAGTTACGGTGCAGGGGGCCCCAACTATGGCTACACCTTC; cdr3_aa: CASSYGAGGPNYGYTF
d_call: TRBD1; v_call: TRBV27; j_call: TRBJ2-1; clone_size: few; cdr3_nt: TGTGCCACCACAAAAGGACAGGGGAGGTACAATGAGCAGTTCTTC; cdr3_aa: CATTKGQGRYNEQFF
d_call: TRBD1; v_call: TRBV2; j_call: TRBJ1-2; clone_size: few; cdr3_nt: TGTGCCAGCCCCGACCCGGGACAGGGTTTATCGGGGGGCTACACCTTC; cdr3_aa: CASPDPGQGLSGGYTF
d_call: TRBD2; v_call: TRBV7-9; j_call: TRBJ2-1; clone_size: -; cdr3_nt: TGTGCCAGCAGCGCAACCGGGACTAGCGCATTGTCCTACAATGAGCAGTTCTTC; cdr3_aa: CASSATGTSALSYNEQFF
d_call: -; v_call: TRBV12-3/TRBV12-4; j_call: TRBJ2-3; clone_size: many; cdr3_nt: TGTGCCAGCAGTCCTACCGGGGGCACAGATACGCAGTATTTT; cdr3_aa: CASSPTGGTDTQYF
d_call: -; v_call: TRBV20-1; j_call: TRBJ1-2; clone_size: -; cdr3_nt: TGCAGTGCTAGACCTTCACAGACACAGGGTGGCTACACCTTC; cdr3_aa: CSARPSQTQGGYTF
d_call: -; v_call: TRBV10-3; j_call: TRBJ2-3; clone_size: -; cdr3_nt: TGTGCCACCGCCGCAGGGGCAGATACGCAGTATTTT; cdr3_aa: CATAAGADTQYF
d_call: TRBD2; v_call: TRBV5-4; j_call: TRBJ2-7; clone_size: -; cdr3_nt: TGTGCCAGCAGCTGGAGAGGGACTACTATAGGGGACGAGCAGTACTTC; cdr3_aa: CASSWRGTTIGDEQYF
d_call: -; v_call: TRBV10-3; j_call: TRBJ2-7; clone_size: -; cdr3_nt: TGTGCCATCAGTTCGGGGGTTGCCTACGAGCAGTACTTC; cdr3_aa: CAISSGVAYEQYF
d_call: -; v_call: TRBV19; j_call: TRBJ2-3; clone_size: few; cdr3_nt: TGTGCCAGTAGTATAGATCTCGGGGGACTGAACACAGATACGCAGTATTTT; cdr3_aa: CASSIDLGGLNTDTQYF
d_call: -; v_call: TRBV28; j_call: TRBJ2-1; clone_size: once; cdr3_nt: TGTGCCAGCAGTTTTGGTTGGCGGGGGCGTGGGAATGAGCAGTTCTTC; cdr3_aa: CASSFGWRGRGNEQFF
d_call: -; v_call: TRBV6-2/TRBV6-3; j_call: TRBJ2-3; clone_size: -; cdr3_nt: TGTGCCAGCAGTTGGCAACACACAGATACGCAGTATTTT; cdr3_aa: CASSWQHTDTQYF
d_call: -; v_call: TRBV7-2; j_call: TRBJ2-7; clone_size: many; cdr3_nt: TGTGCCAGCAGCCCCTGGGGACTCAATTACGAGCAGTACTTC; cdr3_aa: CASSPWGLNYEQYF
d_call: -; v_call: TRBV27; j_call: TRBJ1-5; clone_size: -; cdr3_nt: TGTGCCAGCAGTTTGTTCTGGGGTGGCAATCAGCCCCAGCATTTT; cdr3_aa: CASSLFWGGNQPQHF
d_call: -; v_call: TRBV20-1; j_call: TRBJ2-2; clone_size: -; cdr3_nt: TGCAGTGCTAGATCCGGACAGACGAACACCGGGGAGCTGTTTTTT; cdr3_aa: CSARSGQTNTGELFF